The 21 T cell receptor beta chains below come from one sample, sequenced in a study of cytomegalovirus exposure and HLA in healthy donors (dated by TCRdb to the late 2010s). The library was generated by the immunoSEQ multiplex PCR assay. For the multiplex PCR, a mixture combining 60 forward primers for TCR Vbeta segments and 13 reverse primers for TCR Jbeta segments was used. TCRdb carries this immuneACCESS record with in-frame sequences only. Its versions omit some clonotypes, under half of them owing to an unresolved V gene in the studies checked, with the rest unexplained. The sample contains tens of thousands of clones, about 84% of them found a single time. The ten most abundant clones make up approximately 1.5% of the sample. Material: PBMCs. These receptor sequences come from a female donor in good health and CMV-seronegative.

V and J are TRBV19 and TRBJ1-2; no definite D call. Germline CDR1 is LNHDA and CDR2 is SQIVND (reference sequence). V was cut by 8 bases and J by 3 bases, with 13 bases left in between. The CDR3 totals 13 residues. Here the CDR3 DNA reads TGTGCCAGTTCTTCCCAGAGGGACTATGGCTACACCTTC. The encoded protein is CASSSQRDYGYTF.

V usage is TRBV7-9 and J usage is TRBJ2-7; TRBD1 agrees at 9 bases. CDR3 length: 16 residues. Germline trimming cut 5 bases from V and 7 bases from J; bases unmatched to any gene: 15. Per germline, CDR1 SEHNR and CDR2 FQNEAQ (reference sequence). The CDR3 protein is CASSPPGQGTDREQYF. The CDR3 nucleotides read TGTGCCAGCAGCCCACCGGGACAGGGAACAGATCGGGAGCAGTACTTC.

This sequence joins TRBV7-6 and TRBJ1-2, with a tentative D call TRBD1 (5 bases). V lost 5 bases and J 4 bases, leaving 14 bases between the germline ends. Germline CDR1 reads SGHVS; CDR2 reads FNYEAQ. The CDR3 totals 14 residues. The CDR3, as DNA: TGTGCCAGCAGCCCCGGGGGGGGTTCCTATGGCTACACCTTC. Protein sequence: CASSPGGGSYGYTF.

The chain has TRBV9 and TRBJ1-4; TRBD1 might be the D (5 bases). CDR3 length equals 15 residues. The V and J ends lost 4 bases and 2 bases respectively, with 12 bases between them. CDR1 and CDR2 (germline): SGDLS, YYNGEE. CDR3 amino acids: CASSPSRGTNEKLFF. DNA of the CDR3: TGTGCCAGCAGCCCATCCCGGGGGACTAATGAAAAACTGTTTTTT.

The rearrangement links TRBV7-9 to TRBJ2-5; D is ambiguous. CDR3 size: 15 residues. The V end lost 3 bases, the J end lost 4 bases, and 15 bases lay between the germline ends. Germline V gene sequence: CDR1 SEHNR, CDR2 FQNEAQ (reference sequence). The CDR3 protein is CASSFSDKRRETQYF. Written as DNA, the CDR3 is TGTGCCAGCAGCTTCTCCGACAAAAGGCGAGAGACCCAGTACTTC.

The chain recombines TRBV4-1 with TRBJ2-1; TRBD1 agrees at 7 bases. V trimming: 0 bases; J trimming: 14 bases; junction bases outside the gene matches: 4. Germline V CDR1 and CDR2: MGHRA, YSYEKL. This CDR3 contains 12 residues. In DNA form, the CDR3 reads TGCGCCAGCAGCCAAGACGGCAGGGGGAAGTTCTTC. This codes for CASSQDGRGKFF.

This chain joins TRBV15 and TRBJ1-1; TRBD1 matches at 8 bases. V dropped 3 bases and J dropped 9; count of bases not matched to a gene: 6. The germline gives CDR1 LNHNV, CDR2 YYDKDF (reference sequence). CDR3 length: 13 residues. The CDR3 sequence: CATSSRTGNKAFF. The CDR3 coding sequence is TGTGCCACCAGCAGTCGGACAGGGAATAAAGCTTTCTTT.

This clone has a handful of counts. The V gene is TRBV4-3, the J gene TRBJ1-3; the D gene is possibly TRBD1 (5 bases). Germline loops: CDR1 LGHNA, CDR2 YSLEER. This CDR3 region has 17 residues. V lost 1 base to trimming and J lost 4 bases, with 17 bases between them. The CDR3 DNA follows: TGCGCCAGCAGCCAAGGTTTACAGGACCAAACGGGAAACACCATATATTTT. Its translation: CASSQGLQDQTGNTIYF.

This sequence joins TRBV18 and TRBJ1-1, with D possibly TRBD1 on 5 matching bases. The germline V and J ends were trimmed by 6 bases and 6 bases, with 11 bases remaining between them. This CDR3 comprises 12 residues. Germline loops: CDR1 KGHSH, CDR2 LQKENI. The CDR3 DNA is TGTGCCAGCTCCCACGGGGGTGCTGAAGCTTTCTTT. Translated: CASSHGGAEAFF. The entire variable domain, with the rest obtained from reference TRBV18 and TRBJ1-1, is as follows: NAGVMQNPRHLVRRRGQEARLRCSPMKGHSHVYWYRQLPEEGLKFMVYLQKENIIDESGMPKERFSAEFPKEGPSILRIQQVVRGDSAAYFCASSHGGAEAFFGQGTRLTVV.

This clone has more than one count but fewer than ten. CDR3: CAISEGAGSPLHF. Here the CDR3 DNA reads TGTGCCATCAGTGAGGGGGCAGGGTCACCCCTCCACTTT. V and J are TRBV10-3 and TRBJ1-6, with D possibly being TRBD1 (5 bases). Germline V gene sequence: CDR1 ENHRY, CDR2 SYGVKD. The V and J ends lost 2 bases and 10 bases respectively, with 9 bases between them. The CDR3 sequence is 13 residues long.

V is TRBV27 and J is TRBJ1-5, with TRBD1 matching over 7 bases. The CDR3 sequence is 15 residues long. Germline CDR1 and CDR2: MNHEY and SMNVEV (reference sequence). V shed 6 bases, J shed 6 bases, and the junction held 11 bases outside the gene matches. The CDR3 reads CASSPQTGVGQPQHF. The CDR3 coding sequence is TGTGCCAGCAGCCCCCAAACAGGGGTTGGTCAGCCCCAGCATTTT.

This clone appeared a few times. CDR3 residues: CASSSDRGRGYGYTF. The DNA for the CDR3 is TGTGCCAGCAGTTCGGACAGGGGACGGGGCTATGGCTACACCTTC. This sequence joins TRBV6-5 and TRBJ1-2, with 9 nucleotides matching TRBD1. Unmatched junction bases numbered 7, after V lost 4 bases and J lost 4 bases. Germline V lookup: CDR1 MNHEY, CDR2 SVGAGI. The CDR3 extends over 15 amino acids.

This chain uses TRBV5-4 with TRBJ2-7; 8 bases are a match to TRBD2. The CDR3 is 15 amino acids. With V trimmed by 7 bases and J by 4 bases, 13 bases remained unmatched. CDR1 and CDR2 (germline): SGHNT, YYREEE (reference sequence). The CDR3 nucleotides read TGTGCCAGCGCACGGGGGGGACAAGGTCGTTACGAGCAGTACTTC. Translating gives CASARGGQGRYEQYF.

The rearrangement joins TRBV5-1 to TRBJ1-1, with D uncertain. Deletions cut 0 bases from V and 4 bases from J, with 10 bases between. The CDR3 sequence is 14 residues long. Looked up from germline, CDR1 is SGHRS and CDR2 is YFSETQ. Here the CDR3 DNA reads TGCGCCAGCAGCTTGGGTCTCGGTGGCACTGAAGCTTTCTTT. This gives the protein CASSLGLGGTEAFF.

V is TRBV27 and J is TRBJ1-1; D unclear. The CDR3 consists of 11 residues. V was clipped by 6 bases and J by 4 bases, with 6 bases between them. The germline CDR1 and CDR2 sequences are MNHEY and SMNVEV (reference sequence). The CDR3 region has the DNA TGTGCCAGCAGCTCTCCCACTGAAGCTTTCTTT. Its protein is CASSSPTEAFF.

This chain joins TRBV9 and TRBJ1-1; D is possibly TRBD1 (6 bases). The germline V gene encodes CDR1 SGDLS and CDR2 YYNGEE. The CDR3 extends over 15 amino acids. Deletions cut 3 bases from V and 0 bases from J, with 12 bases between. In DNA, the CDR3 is TGTGCCAGCAGCGCCCGGACAGCCATGAACACTGAAGCTTTCTTT. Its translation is CASSARTAMNTEAFF.

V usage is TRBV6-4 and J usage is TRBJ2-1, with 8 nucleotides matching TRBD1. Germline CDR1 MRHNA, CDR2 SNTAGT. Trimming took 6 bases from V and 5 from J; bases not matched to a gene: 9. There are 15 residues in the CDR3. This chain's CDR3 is CASRPQGVVNNEQFF. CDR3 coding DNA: TGTGCCAGCAGACCACAGGGGGTCGTAAACAATGAGCAGTTCTTC.

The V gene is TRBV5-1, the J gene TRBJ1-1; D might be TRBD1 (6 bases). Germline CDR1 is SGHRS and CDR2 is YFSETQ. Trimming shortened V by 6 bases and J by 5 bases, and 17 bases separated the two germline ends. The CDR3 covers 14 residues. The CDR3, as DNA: TGCGCCAGCAAACAAGGGGGAGCTGTAACTGAAGCTTTCTTT. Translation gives CASKQGGAVTEAFF.

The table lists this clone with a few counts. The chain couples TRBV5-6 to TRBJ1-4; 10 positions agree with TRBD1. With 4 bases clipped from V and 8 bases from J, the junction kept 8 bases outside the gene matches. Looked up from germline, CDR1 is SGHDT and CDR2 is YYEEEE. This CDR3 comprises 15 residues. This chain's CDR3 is CASSTPGQGYEKLFF. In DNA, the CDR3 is TGTGCCAGCAGCACACCGGGACAGGGGTACGAAAAACTGTTTTTT.

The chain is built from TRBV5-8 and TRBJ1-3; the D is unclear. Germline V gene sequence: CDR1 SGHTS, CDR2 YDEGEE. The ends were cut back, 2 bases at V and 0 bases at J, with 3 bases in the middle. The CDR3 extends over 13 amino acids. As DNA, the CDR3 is TGTGCCAGCAGCTTACTCTCTGGAAACACCATATATTTT. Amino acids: CASSLLSGNTIYF.

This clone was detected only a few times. The CDR3 nucleotides are TGCGCCAGCAGTGACCATCCCCGGACAGGGAGGGAGACCCAGTACTTC. This encodes CASSDHPRTGRETQYF. The V and J genes are TRBV10-1 and TRBJ2-5; 8 bases match TRBD1. The CDR3 consists of 16 residues. The ends lost 3 bases at V and 5 bases at J; junction bases unmatched: 11. Germline CDR1 reads WNHNN; CDR2 reads SYGVQD (reference sequence).